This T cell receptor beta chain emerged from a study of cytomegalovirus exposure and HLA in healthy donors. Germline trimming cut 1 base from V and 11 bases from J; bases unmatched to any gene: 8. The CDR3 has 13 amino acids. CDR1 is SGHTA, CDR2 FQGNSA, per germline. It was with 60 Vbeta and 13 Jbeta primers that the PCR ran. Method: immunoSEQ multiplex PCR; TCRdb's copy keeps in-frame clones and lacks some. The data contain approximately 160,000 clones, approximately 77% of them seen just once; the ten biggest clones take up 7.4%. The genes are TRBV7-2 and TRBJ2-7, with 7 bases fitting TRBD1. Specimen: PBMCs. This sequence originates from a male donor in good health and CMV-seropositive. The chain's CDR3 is CASSLGTGRDKYF. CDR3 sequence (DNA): TGTGCCAGCAGCTTAGGGACAGGAAGGGATAAGTACTTC.